Sequencing of this T cell receptor (beta chain) was carried out in a study of T cells in Graves' hyperthyroidism and ophthalmopathy. This clonotype was counted at least ten times. Per germline, CDR1 SGHDT and CDR2 YYEEEE. The CDR3 runs to 14 residues. The V end was cut by 4 bases, the J end by 0 bases, with 10 bases between. Using RNA transcripts as the source, TCR beta CDR3 regions were amplified. TCR CDR3 underwent first-round RT-PCR with the HTBI primer set. Each CDR3 protein gets one entry after TCRdb re-called the multiplex PCR reads with MiXCR. Of around 200,000 distinct CDR3 sequences in the sample, around 18% were seen once.

The gene calls are TRBV5-6 and TRBJ1-1; D call uncertain. The clonotype was recovered from a middle-aged man with Graves' hyperthyroidism. Sequencing was done on a sample of blood. Here the CDR3 reads CASSIIGVNTEAFF. CDR3 sequence (DNA): TGTGCCAGCAGCATCATTGGAGTGAACACTGAAGCTTTCTTT.